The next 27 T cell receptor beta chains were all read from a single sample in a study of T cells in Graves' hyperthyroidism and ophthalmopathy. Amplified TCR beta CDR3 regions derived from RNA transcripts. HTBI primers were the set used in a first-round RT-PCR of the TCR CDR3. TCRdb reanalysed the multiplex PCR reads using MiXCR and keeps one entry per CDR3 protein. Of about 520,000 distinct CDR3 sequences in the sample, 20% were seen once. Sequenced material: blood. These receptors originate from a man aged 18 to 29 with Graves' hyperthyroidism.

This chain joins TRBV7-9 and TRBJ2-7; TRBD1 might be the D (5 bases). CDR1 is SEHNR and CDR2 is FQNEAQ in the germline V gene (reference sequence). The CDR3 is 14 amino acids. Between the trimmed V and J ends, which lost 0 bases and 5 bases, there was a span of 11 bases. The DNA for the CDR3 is TGTGCCAGCAGCTTAGCGGCCAGGGCGGACGAGCAGTACTTC. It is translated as CASSLAARADEQYF.

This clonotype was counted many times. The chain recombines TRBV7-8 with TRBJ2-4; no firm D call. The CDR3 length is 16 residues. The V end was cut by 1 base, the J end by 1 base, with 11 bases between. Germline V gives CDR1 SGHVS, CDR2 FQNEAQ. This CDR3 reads CASSLGLSSAKNIQYF. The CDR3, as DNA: TGTGCCAGCAGCTTAGGCCTTAGCTCGGCCAAAAACATTCAGTACTTC.

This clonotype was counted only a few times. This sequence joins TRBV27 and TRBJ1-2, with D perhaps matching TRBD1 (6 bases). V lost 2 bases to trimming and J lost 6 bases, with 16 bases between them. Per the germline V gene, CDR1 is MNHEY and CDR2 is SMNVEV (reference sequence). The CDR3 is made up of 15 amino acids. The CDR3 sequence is CASSLASRGQDGYTF. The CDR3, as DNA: TGTGCCAGCAGTTTAGCAAGCCGGGGGCAAGATGGCTACACCTTC.

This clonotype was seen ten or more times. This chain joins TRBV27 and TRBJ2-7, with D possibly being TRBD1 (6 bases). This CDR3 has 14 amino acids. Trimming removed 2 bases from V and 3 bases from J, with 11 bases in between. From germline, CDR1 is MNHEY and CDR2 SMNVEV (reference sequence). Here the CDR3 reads CASSLRDTLYEQYF. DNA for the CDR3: TGTGCCAGCAGTTTAAGGGACACCCTCTACGAGCAGTACTTC.

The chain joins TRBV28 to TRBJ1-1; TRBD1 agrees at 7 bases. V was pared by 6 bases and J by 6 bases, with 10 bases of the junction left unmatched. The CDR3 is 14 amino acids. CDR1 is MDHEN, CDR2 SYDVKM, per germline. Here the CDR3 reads CASSPGNRGPEAFF. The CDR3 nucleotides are TGTGCCAGCAGCCCGGGAAATAGGGGGCCTGAAGCTTTCTTT.

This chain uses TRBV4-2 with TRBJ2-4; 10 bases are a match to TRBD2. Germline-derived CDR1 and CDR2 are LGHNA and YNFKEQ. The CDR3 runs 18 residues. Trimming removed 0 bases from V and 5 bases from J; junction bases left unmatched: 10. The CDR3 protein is CASSQDRPPSGGENIQYF. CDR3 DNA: TGTGCCAGCAGCCAAGATCGTCCGCCTAGCGGGGGCGAAAACATTCAGTACTTC.

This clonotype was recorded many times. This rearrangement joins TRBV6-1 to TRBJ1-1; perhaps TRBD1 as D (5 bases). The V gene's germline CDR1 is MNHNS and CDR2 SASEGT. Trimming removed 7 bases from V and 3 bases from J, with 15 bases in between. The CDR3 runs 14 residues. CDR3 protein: CASTRDGADTEAFF. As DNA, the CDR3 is TGTGCCAGCACCCGGGACGGGGCGGACACTGAAGCTTTCTTT.

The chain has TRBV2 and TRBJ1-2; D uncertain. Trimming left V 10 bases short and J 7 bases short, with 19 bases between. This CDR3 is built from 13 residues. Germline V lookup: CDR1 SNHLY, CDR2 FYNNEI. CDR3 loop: CATHLGLPSGYTF. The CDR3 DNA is TGTGCCACCCATCTCGGGCTCCCGAGTGGCTACACCTTC. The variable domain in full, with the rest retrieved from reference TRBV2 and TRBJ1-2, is EPEVTQTPSHQVTQMGQEVILRCVPISNHLYFYWYRQILGQKVEFLVSFYNNEISEKSEIFDDQFSVERPDGSNFTLKIRSTKLEDSAMYFCATHLGLPSGYTFGSGTRLTVV.

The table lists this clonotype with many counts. The CDR3 sequence: CAISDPRGRGDEQYF. The DNA of the CDR3 is TGTGCCATCAGTGACCCGAGGGGACGGGGGGACGAGCAGTACTTC. The chain employs TRBV10-3 and TRBJ2-7, with 7 bases lining up with TRBD2. The germline V gene has CDR1 ENHRY and CDR2 SYGVKD. J gave up 5 bases and V 3 bases, and 10 bases lay outside the gene matches. The CDR3 has 15 residues.

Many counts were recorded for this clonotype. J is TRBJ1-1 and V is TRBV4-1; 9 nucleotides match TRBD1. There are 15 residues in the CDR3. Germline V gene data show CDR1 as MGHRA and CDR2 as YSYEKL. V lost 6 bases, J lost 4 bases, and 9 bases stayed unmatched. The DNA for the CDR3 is TGCGCCAGCAGGGACAGGGGTTGGGTTGGCACTGAAGCTTTCTTT. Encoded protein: CASRDRGWVGTEAFF.

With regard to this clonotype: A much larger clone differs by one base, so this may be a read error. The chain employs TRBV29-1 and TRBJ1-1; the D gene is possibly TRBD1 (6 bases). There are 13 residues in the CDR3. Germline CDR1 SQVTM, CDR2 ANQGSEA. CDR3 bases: TGCATCGTTGAGGGCAGGGGGAACACTGAAGCTTTCTTT. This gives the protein CIVEGRGNTEAFF.

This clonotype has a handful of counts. CDR3 bases: TGTGCCAGCAGCCCTAAAGGTGCTGAGCAGTACTTC. Translation gives CASSPKGAEQYF. The chain couples TRBV12-3 or TRBV12-4 to TRBJ2-7; D uncertain. Between the trimmed V and J ends, which lost 6 bases and 7 bases, there was a span of 13 bases. The CDR3 sequence is 12 residues long.

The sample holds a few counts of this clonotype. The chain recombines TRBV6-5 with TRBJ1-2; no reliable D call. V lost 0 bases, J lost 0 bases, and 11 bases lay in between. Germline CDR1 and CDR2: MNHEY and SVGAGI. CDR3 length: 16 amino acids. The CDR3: CASSYSIQSTNYGYTF. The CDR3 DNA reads TGTGCCAGCAGTTACTCGATCCAGTCTACTAACTATGGCTACACCTTC.

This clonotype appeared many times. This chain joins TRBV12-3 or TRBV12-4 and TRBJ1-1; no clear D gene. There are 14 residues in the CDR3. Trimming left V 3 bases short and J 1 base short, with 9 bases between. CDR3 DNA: TGTGCCAGCAGTTTGGAGGGTAAGAACACTGAAGCTTTCTTT. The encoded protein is CASSLEGKNTEAFF.

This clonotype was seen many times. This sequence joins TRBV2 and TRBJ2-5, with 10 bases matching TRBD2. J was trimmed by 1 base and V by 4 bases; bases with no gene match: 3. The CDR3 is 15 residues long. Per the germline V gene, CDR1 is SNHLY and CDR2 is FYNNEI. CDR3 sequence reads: CASSGLAGAQETQYF. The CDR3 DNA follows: TGTGCCAGCAGTGGGCTAGCGGGGGCCCAAGAGACCCAGTACTTC.

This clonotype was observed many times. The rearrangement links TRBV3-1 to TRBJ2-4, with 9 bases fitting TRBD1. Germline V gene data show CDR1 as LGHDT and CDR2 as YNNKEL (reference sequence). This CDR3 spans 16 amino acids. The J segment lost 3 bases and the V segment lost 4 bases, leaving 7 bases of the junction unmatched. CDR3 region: CASSLRTGAVKNIQYF. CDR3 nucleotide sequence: TGTGCCAGCAGCCTTCGGACAGGGGCCGTCAAAAACATTCAGTACTTC.

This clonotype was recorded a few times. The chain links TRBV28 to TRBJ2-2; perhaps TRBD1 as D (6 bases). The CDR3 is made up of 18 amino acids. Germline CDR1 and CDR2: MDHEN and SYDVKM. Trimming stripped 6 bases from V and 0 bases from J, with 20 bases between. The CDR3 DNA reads TGTGCCAGCAGCCGTTACGGGGCGTGGACAGCGAACACCGGGGAGCTGTTTTTT. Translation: CASSRYGAWTANTGELFF.

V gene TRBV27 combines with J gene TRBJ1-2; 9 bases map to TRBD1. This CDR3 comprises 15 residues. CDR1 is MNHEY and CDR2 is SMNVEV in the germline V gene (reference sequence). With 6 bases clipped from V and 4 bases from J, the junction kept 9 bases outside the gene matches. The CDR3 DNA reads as TGTGCCAGCAGCCAAGGTCCGACAGGGGGCTATGGCTACACCTTC. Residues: CASSQGPTGGYGYTF.

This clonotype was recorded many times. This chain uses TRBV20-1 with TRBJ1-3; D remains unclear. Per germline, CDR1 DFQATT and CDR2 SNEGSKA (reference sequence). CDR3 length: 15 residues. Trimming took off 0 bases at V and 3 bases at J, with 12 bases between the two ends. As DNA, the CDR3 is TGCAGTGCTAGAGAGTTCGGGATTTTTGGAAACACCATATATTTT. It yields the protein CSAREFGIFGNTIYF.

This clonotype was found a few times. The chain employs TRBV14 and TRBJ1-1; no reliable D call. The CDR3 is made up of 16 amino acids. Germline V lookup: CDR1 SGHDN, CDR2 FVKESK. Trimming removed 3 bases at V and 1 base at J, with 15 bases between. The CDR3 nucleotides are TGTGCCAGCAGCCATCTACGGAGTTCCCCGAACACTGAAGCTTTCTTT. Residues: CASSHLRSSPNTEAFF.

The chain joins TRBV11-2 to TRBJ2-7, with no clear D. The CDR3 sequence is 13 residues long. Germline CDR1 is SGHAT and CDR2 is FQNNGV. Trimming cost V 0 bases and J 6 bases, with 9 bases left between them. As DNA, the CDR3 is TGTGCCAGCAGCTTAGAGTACAGCCGCGAGCAGTACTTC. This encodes CASSLEYSREQYF.

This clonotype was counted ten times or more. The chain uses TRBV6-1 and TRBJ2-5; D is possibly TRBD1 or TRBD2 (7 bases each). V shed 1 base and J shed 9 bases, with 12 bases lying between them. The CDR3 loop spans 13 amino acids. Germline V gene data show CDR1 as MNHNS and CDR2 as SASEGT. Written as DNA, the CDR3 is TGTGCCAGCAGTGAAGAGGGGGCGGGGGCCCAGTACTTC. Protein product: CASSEEGAGAQYF.

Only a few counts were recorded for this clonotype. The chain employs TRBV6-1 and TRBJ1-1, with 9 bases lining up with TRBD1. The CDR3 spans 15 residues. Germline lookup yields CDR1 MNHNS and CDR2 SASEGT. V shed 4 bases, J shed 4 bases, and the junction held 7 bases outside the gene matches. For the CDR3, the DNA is TGTGCCAGCAGTGGAATACAGGGGGCAAGCACTGAAGCTTTCTTT. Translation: CASSGIQGASTEAFF.

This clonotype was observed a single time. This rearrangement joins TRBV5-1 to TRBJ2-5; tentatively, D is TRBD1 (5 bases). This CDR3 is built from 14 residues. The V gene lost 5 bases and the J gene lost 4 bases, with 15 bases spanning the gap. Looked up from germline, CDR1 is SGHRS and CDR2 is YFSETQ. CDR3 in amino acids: CASSRTPLGETQYF. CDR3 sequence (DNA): TGCGCCAGCAGTCGGACACCCCTAGGAGAGACCCAGTACTTC.

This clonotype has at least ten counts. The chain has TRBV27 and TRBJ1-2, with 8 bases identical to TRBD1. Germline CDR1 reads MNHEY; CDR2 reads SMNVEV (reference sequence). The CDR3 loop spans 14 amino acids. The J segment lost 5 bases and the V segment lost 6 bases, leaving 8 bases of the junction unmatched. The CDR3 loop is CASRPRGRAYGYTF. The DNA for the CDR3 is TGTGCCAGCAGACCCAGGGGGCGTGCGTATGGCTACACCTTC.

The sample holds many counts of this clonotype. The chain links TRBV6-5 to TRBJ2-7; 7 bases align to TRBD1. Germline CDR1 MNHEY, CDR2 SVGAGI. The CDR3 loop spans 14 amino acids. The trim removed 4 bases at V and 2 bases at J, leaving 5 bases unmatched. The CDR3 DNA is TGTGCCAGCAGTTCCTACAGGGGTCCCTACGAGCAGTACTTC. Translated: CASSSYRGPYEQYF.

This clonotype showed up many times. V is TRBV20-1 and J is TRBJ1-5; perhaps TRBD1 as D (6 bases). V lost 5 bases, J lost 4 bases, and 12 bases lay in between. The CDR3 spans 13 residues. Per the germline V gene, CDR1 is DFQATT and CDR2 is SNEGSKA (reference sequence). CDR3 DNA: TGCAGTGCTGCTCGTCAGGGGAATCAGCCCCAGCATTTT. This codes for CSAARQGNQPQHF.